This TCR beta chain was recovered during a study of blood T cells in healthy people across ages. Across the study: Capture by template switching was about one barcoded beta molecule per two T cells. Study conclusions and caveats: There was no known CMV status for donors, so expanded clonotype changes were possibly confounded.

Together with a sample-barcoded 5' primer, a J-beta primer mix was included in a second PCR lasting about 7 to 12 cycles. TCRdb redid the calling of the 5' RACE reads with MiXCR, one entry per CDR3 protein. The sample contains 350,000 to 450,000 distinct CDR3 sequences, about 55% of which appear only once. The V and J ends lost 0 bases and 0 bases respectively, with 5 bases between them. The CDR3 is 14 amino acids. Germline V gene lookup returns CDR1 SGHTA and CDR2 FQGNSA. This clonotype was recorded many times. Its matching antigen is unknown. The sequenced material came from blood. This sequence was found in a man between 60 and 70 years old in good health. The chain joins TRBV7-2 to TRBJ2-5; D is ambiguous. The CDR3: CASSLAGYQETQYF. The CDR3 DNA follows: TGTGCCAGCAGCTTAGCGGGTTACCAAGAGACCCAGTACTTC.